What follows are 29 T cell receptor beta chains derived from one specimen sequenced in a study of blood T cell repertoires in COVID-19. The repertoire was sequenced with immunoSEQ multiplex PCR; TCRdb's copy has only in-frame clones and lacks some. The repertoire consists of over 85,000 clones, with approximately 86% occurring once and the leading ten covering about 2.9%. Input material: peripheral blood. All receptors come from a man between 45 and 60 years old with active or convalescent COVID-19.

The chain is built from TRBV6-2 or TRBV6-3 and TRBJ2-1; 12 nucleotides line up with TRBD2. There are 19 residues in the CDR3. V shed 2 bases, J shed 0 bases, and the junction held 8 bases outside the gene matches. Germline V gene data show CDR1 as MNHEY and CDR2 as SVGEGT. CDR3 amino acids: CASSYGGTSGFASYNEQFF. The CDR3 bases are TGTGCCAGCAGTTACGGGGGGACTAGCGGGTTTGCCTCCTACAATGAGCAGTTCTTC.

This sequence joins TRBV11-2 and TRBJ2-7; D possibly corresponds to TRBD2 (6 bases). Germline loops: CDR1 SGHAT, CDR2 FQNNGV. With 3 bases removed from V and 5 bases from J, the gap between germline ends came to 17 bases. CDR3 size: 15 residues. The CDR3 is CASSFGGGPDHEQYV. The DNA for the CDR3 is TGTGCCAGCAGCTTCGGGGGAGGTCCCGACCACGAGCAGTACGTC.

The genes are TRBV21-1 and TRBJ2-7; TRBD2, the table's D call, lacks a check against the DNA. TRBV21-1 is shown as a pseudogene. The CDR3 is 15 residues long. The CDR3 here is CASSKQLLMTGEQYV. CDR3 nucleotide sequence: TGTGCCAGCAGCAAACAACTTTTGATGACGGGAGAGCAGTACGTC.

CDR3 bases: TGTGCCAGCAGTGAAACAGGCCGGCCCCAGCATTTT. It yields the protein CASSETGRPQHF. The chain joins TRBV6-1 to TRBJ1-5; tentative D call: TRBD1 (5 bases). V lost 2 bases and J 9 bases, leaving 8 bases between the germline ends. CDR3 length equals 12 residues. Looked up from germline, CDR1 is MNHNS and CDR2 is SASEGT.

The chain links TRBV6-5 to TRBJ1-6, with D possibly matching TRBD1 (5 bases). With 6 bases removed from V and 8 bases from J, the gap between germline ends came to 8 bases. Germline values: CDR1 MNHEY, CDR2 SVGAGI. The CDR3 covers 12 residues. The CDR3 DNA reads TGTGCCAGCAGCGCAGGGTATTCACCCCTCCACTTT. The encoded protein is CASSAGYSPLHF.

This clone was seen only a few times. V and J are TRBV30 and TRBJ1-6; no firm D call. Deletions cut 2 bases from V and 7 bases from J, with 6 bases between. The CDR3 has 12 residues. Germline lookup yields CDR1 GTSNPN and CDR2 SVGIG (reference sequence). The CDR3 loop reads CAWSRENSPLHF. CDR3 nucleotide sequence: TGTGCCTGGAGTCGTGAGAATTCACCCCTCCACTTT.

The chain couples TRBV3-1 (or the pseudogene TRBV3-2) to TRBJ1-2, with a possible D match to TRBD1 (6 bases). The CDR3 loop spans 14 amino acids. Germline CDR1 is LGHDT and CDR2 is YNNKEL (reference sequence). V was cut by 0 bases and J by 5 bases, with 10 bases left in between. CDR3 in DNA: TGTGCCAGCAGCCAAGAGGGCAGGGGATATGGCTACACCTTC. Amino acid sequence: CASSQEGRGYGYTF.

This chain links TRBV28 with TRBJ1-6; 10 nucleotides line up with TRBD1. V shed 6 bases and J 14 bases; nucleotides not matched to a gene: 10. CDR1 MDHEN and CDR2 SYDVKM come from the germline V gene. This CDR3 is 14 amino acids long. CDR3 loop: CASRTPGTGASLHF. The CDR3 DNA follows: TGTGCCAGCAGAACACCCGGGACAGGGGCTTCCCTCCACTTT.

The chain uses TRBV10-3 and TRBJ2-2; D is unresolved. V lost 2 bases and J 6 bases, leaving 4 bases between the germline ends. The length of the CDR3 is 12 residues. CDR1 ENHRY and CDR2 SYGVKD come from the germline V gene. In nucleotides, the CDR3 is TGTGCCATCAGTGAGGTATCCGGGGAGCTGTTTTTT. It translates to CAISEVSGELFF.

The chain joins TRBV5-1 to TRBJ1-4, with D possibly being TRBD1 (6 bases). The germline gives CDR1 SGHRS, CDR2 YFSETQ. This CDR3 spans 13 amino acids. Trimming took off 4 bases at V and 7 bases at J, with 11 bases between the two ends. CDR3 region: CASSPDRGEKLFF. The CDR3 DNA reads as TGCGCCAGCAGCCCGGACAGAGGTGAAAAACTGTTTTTT.

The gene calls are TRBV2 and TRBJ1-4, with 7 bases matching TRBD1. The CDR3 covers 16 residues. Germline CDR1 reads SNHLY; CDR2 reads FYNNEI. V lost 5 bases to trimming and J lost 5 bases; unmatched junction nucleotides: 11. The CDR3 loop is CASSYLQGVVNEKLFF. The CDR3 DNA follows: TGTGCCAGCAGTTACTTGCAGGGGGTGGTGAATGAAAAACTGTTTTTT.

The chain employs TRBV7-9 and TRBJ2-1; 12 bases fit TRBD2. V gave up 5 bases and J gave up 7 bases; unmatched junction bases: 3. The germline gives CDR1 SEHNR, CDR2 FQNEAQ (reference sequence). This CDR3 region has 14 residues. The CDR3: CASSGLAGRNEQFF. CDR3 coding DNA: TGTGCCAGCAGCGGACTAGCGGGAAGGAATGAGCAGTTCTTC.

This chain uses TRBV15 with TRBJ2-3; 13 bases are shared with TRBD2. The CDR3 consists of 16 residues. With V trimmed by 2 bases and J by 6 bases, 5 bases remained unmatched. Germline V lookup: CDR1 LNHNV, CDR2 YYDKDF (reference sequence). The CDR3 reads CATSRTGTSGADTQYF. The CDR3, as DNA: TGTGCCACCAGCAGAACCGGGACTAGCGGGGCCGATACGCAGTATTTT. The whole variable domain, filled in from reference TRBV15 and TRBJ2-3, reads DAMVIQNPRYQVTQFGKPVTLSCSQTLNHNVMYWYQQKSSQAPKLLFHYYDKDFNNEADTPDNFQSRRPNTSFCFLDIRSPGLGDTAMYLCATSRTGTSGADTQYFGPGTRLTVL.

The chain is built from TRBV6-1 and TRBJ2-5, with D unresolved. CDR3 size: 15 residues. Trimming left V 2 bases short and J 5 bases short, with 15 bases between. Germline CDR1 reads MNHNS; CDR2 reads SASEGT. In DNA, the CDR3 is TGTGCCAGCAGTGAACTTGCGACTTATTCCGAGACCCAGTACTTC. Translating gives CASSELATYSETQYF.

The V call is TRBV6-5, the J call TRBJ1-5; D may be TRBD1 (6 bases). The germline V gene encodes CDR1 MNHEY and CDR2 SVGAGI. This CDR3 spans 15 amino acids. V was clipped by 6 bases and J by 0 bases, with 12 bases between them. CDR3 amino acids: CASRKDSNSNQPQHF. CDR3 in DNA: TGTGCCAGCAGGAAGGACAGCAATAGCAATCAGCCCCAGCATTTT.

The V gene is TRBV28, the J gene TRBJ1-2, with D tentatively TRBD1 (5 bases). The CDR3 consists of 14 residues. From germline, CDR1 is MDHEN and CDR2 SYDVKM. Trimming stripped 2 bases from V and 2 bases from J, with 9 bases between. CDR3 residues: CASSLGAGNYGYTF. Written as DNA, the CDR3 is TGTGCCAGCAGTTTAGGGGCAGGAAACTATGGCTACACCTTC.

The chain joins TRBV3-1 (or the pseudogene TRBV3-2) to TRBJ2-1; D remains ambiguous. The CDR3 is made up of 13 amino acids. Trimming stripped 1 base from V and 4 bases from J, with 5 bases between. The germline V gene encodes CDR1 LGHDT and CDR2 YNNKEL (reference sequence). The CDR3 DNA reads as TGTGCCAGCAGCCAAGGAGAGTACAATGAGCAGTTCTTC. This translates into CASSQGEYNEQFF.

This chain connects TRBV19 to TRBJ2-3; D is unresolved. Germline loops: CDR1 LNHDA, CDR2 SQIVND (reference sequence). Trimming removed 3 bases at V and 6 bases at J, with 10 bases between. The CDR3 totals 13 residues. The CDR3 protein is CASSIAGADTQYF. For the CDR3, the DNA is TGTGCCAGTAGTATTGCCGGTGCTGATACGCAGTATTTT.

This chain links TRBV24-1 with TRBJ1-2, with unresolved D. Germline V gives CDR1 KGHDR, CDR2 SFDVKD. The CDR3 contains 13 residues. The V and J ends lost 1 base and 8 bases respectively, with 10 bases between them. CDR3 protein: CATSDFPTSGYTF. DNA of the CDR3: TGTGCCACCAGTGATTTCCCCACTTCAGGCTACACCTTC.

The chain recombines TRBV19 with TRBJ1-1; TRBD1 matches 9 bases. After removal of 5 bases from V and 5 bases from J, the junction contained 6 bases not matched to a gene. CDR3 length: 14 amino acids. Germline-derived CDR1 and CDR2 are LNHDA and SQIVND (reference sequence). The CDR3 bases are TGTGCCAGTAGTTTACAGGGGGCGGGTACTGAAGCTTTCTTT. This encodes CASSLQGAGTEAFF.

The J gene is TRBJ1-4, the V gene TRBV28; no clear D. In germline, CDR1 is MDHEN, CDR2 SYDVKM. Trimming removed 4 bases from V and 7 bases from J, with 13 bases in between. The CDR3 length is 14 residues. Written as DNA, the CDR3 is TGTGCCAGCAGTTCGCCTAGCCGAGGTGAAAAACTGTTTTTT. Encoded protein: CASSSPSRGEKLFF.

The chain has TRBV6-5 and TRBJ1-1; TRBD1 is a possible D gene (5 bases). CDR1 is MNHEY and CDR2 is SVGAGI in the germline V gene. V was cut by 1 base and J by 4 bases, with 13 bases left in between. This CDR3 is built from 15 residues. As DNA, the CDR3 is TGTGCCAGCAGTTACTTTGCCAGGGTTGGCACTGAAGCTTTCTTT. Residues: CASSYFARVGTEAFF.

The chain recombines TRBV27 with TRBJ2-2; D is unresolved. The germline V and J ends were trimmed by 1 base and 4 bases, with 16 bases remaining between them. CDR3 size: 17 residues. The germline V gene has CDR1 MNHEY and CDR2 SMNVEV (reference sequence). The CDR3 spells CASSLFARTTFTGELFF. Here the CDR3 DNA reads TGTGCCAGCAGTTTATTCGCCCGAACCACTTTCACCGGGGAGCTGTTTTTT.

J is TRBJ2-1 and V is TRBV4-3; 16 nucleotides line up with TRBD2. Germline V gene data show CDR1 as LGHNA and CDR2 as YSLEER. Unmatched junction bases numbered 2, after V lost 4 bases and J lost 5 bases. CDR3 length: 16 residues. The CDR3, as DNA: TGCGCCAGCAGCCCGGGACTAGCGGGGGGGCACAATGAGCAGTTCTTC. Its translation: CASSPGLAGGHNEQFF.

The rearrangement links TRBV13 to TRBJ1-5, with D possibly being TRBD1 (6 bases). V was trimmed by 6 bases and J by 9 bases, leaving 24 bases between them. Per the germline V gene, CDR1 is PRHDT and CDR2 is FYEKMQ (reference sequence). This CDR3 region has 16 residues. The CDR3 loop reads CASSQGVRGGGGPQHF. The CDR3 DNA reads TGTGCCAGCAGTCAAGGCGTTCGAGGGGGAGGGGGGCCCCAGCATTTT.

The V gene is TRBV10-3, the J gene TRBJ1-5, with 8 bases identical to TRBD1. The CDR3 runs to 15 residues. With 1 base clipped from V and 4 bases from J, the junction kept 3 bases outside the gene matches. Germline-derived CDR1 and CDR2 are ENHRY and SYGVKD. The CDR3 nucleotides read TGTGCCATCAGTGAGTTCGACAGGGGAAATCAGCCCCAGCATTTT. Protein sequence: CAISEFDRGNQPQHF.

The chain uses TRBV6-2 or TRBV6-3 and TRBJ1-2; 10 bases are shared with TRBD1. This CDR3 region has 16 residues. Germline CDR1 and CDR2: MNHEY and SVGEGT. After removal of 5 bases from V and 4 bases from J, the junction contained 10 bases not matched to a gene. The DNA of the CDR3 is TGTGCCAGCAGTAAGACAGGGGGCGCGATCGGCTATGGCTACACCTTC. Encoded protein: CASSKTGGAIGYGYTF.

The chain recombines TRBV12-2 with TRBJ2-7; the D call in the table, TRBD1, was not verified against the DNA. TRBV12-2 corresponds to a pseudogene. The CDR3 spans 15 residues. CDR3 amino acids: CASRQGAASSYEQYV. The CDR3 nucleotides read TGTGCAAGTCGCCAGGGGGCGGCAAGCTCCTACGAGCAGTACGTC.

In DNA form, the CDR3 reads TGTGCCAGCTCCAATCAGGGTAACTATGGCTACACCTTC. This translates into CASSNQGNYGYTF. This chain connects TRBV27 to TRBJ1-2; D perhaps matches TRBD1 (5 bases). V gave up 8 bases and J gave up 1 base, with 11 bases separating them. The CDR3 sequence is 13 residues long. Germline values: CDR1 MNHEY, CDR2 SMNVEV (reference sequence).